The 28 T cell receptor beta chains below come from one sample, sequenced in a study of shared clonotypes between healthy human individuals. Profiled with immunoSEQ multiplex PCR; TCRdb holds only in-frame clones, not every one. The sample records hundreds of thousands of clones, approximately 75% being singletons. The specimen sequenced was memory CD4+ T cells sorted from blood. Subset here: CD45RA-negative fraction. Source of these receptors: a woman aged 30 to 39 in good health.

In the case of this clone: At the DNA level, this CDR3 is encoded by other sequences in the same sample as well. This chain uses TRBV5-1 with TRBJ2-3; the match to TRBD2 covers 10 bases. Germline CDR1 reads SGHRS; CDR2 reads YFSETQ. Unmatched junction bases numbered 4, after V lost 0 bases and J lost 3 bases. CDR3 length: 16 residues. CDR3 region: CASSLGLAGETDTQYF. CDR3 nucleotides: TGCGCCAGCAGCTTGGGTCTAGCGGGAGAGACAGATACGCAGTATTTT.

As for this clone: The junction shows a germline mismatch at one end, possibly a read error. CDR3 in amino acids: CASSEGGNTEAFF. The CDR3 DNA sequence: TGCGCCAGCAGCGAAGGGGGGAACACTGAAGCTTTCTTT. The chain links TRBV5-4 to TRBJ1-1, with a tentative D call TRBD1 (6 bases). CDR1 and CDR2 from the germline V gene are SGHNT and YYREEE (reference sequence). The CDR3 is 13 residues long.

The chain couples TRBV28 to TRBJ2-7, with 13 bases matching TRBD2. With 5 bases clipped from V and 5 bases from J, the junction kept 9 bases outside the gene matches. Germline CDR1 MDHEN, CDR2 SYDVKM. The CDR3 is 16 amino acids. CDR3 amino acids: CASSPLTSGGIDEQYF. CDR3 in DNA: TGTGCCAGCAGTCCCCTGACTAGCGGGGGGATCGACGAGCAGTACTTC.

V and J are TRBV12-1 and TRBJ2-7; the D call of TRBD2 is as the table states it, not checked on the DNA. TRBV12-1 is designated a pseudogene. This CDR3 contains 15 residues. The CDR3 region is CASSPPGLACYEQYF. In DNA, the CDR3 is TGTGCCAGCAGCCCCCCGGGACTAGCGTGTTACGAGCAGTACTTC.

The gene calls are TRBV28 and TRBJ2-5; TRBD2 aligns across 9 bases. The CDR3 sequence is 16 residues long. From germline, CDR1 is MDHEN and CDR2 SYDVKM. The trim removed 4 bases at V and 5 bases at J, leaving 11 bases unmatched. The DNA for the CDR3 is TGTGCCAGCAGTTCCCCGGGGGCGGGAGGGATGGAGACCCAGTACTTC. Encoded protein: CASSSPGAGGMETQYF.

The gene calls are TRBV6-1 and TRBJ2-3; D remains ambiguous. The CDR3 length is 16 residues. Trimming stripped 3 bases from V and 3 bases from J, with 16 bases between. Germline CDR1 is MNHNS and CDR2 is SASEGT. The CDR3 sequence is CASSDSYRPGTDTQYF. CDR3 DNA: TGTGCCAGCAGTGATTCGTACCGCCCCGGGACAGATACGCAGTATTTT.

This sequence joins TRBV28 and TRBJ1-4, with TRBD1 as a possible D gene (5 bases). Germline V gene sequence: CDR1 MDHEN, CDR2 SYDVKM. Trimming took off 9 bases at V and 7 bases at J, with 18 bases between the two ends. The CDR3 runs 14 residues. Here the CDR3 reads CASHRDAGREKLFF. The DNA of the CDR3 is TGTGCCAGTCATAGGGACGCAGGTCGTGAAAAACTGTTTTTT. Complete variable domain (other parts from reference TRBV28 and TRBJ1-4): DVKVTQSSRYLVKRTGEKVFLECVQDMDHENMFWYRQDPGLGLRLIYFSYDVKMKEKGDIPEGYSVSREKKERFSLILESASTNQTSMYLCASHRDAGREKLFFGSGTQLSVL.

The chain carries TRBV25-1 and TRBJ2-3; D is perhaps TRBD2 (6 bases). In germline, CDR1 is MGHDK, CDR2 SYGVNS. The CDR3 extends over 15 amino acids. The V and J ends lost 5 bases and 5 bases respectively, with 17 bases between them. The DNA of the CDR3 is TGTGCCAGCAGTCGGACTATCGATTATGGAGATACGCAGTATTTT. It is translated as CASSRTIDYGDTQYF.

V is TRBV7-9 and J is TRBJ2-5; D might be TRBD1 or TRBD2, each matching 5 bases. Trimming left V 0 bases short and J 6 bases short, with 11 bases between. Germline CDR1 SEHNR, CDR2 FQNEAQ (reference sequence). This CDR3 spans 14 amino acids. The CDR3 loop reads CASSLALGEKTQYF. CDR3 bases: TGTGCCAGCAGCTTAGCGCTGGGGGAGAAGACCCAGTACTTC.

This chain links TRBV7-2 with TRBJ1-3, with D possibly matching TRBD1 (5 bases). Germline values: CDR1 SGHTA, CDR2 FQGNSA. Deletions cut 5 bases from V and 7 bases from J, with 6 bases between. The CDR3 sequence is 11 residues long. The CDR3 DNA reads TGTGCCAGCAGCGGGGGGAACACCATATATTTT. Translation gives CASSGGNTIYF.

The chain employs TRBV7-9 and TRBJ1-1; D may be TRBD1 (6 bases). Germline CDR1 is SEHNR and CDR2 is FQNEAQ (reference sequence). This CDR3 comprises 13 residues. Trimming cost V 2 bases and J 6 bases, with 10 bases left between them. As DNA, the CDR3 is TGTGCCAGCAGCTTATACAGGGCGGCTGAAGCTTTCTTT. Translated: CASSLYRAAEAFF. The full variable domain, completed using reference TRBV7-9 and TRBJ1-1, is DTGVSQNPRHKITKRGQNVTFRCDPISEHNRLYWYRQTLGQGPEFLTYFQNEAQLEKSRLLSDRFSAERPKGSFSTLEIQRTEQGDSAMYLCASSLYRAAEAFFGQGTRLTVV.

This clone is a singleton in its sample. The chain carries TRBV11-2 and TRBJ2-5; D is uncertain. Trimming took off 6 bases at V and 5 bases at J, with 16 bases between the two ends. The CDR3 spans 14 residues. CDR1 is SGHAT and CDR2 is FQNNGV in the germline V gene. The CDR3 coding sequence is TGTGCCAGCAGACATAGTACAATTGCGGAGACCCAGTACTTC. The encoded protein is CASRHSTIAETQYF.

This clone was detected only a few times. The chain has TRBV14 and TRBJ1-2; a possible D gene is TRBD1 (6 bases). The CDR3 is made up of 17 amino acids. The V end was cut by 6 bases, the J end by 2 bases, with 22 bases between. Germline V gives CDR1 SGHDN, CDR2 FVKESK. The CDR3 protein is CASSPAGRGRGNYGYTF. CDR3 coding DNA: TGTGCCAGCAGTCCCGCAGGGAGGGGGAGAGGCAACTATGGCTACACCTTC. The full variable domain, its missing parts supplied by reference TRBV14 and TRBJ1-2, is EAGVTQFPSHSVIEKGQTVTLRCDPISGHDNLYWYRRVMGKEIKFLLHFVKESKQDESGMPNNRFLAERTGGTYSTLKVQPAELEDSGVYFCASSPAGRGRGNYGYTFGSGTRLTVV.

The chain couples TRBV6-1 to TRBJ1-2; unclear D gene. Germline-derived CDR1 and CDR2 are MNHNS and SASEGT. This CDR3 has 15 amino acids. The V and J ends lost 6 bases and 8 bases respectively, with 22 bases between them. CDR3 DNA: TGTGCCAGCAGCCCAGGCGGCGTCGGTATGGGAGGCTACACCTTC. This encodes CASSPGGVGMGGYTF.

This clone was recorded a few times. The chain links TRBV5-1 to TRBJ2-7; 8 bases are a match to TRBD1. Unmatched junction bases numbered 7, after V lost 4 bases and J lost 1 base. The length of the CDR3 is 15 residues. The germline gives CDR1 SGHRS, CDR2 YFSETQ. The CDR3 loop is CASSPGQGRSYEQYF. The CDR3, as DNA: TGCGCCAGCAGCCCTGGACAGGGACGGTCCTACGAGCAGTACTTC. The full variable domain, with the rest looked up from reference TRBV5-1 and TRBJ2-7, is KAGVTQTPRYLIKTRGQQVTLSCSPISGHRSVSWYQQTPGQGLQFLFEYFSETQRNKGNFPGRFSGRQFSNSRSEMNVSTLELGDSALYLCASSPGQGRSYEQYFGPGTRLTVT.

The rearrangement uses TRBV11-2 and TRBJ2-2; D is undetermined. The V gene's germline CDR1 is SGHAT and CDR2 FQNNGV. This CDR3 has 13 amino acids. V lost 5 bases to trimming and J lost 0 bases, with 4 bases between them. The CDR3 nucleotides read TGTGCCAGCAGCCCGTCGAACACCGGGGAGCTGTTTTTT. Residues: CASSPSNTGELFF.

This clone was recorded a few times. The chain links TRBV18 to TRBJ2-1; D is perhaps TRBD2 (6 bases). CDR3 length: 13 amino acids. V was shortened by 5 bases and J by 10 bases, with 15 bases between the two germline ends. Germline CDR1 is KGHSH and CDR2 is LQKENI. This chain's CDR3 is CASSAEDGGEQFF. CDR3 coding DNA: TGTGCCAGCTCAGCCGAGGACGGGGGAGAGCAGTTCTTC.

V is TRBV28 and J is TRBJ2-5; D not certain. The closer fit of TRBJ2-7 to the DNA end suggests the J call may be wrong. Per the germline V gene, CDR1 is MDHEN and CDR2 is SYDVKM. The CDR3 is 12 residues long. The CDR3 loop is CASRSSGYEQYF. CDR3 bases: TGTGCCAGCAGGAGTTCAGGCTACGAGCAGTACTTC.

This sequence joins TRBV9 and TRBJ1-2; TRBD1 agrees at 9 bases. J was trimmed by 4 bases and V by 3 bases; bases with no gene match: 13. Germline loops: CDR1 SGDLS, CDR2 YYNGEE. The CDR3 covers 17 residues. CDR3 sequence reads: CASSGYTWTGDFYGYTF. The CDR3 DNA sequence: TGTGCCAGCAGCGGTTACACCTGGACAGGGGATTTCTATGGCTACACCTTC.

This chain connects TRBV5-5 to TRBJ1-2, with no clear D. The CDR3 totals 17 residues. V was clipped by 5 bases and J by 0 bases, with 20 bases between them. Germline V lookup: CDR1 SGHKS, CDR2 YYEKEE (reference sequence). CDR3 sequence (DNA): TGTGCCAGCAGTAATCCGCGCACCAAATCAGCTAACTATGGCTACACCTTC. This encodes CASSNPRTKSANYGYTF.

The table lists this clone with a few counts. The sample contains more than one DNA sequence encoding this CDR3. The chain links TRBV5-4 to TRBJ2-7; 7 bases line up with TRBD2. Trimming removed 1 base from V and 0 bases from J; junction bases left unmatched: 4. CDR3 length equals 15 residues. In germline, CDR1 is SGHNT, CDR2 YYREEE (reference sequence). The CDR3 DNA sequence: TGTGCCAGCAGCTTGTCTAGCGGATTCTCCTACGAGCAGTACTTC. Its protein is CASSLSSGFSYEQYF. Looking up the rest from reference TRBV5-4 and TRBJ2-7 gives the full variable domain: ETGVTQSPTHLIKTRGQQVTLRCSSQSGHNTVSWYQQALGQGPQFIFQYYREEENGRGNFPPRFSGLQFPNYSSELNVNALELDDSALYLCASSLSSGFSYEQYFGPGTRLTVT.

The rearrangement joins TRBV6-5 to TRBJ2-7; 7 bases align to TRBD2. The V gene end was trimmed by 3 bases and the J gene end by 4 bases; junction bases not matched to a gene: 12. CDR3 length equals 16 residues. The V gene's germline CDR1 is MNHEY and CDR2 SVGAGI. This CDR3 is CASSYSGGSVLYEQYF. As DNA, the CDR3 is TGTGCCAGCAGTTATTCAGGCGGGAGTGTCTTATACGAGCAGTACTTC.

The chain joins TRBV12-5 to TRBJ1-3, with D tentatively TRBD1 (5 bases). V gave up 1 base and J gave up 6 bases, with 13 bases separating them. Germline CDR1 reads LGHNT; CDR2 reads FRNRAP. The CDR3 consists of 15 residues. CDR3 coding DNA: TGTGCTAGTGGTTTGGCCCGGGACGGCGAAAACACCATATATTTT. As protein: CASGLARDGENTIYF.

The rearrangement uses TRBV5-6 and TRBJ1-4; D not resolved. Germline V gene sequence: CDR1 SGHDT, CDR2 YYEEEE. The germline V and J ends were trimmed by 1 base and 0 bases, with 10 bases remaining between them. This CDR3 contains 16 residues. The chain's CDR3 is CASSLKMVATNEKLFF. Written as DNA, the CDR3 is TGTGCCAGCAGCTTGAAAATGGTAGCAACTAATGAAAAACTGTTTTTT.

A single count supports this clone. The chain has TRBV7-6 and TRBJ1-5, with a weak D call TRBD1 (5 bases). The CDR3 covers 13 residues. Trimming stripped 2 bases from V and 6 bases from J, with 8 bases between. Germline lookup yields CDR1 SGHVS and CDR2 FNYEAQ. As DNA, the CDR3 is TGTGCCAGCAGCTTATCAGGGAGTCAGCCCCAGCATTTT. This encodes CASSLSGSQPQHF.

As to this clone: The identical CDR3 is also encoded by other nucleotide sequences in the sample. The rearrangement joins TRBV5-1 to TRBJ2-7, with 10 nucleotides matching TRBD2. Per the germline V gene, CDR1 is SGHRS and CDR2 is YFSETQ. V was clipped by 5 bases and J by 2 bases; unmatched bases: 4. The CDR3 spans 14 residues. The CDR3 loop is CASSLAGGAYEQYF. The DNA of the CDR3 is TGCGCCAGCAGTTTAGCGGGAGGCGCCTACGAGCAGTACTTC.

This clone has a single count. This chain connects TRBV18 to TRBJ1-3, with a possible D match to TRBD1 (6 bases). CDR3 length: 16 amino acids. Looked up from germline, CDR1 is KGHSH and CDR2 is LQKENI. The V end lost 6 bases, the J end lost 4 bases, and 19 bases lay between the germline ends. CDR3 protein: CASSPRKQGLGNTIYF. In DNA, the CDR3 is TGTGCCAGCTCGCCCAGAAAACAGGGATTAGGAAACACCATATATTTT.

The CDR3 nucleotides read TGTGCCAGCAGCCAATGGACAGGGGTTTCCAATGAGCAGTTCTTC. Its translation is CASSQWTGVSNEQFF. J is TRBJ2-1 and V is TRBV4-2; 9 positions agree with TRBD1. The length of the CDR3 is 15 residues. J lost 6 bases, V lost 2 bases, and 5 bases had no gene match. Germline V gives CDR1 LGHNA, CDR2 YNFKEQ.